These T cell receptor beta chains were read from a single sample in a study of T-cell reconstitution after alpha-beta-depleted transplantation in children. TCRdb re-derived calls from the PCR reads in MiXCR, one entry per CDR3 protein. Among over 70,000 distinct CDR3 sequences listed, more than 7% were seen once. The input for sequencing was PBMCs from the stem cell graft donor, taken from the stem cell graft. Receptors originate from a human donor who donated a stem cell graft to a child with congenital amegakaryocytic thrombocytopenia. The CDR3 runs from the conserved cysteine through the conserved F or W. D genes are given only for firm matches. Some rows have no size entry. The others give once, few or many, or a class for an expanded clone.

J	V	size	D	CDR3	DNA
TRBJ1-4	TRBV11-2	many	TRBD1	CASSTRQGGSEKLFF	TGTGCCAGCAGTACCCGACAGGGCGGGAGTGAAAAACTGTTTTTT
TRBJ2-1	TRBV5-1	many	NA	CASSLQGAMFYEQFF	TGCGCCAGCAGCTTGCAAGGGGCGATGTTCTATGAGCAGTTCTTC
TRBJ1-5	TRBV5-6	many	NA	CASSGTGGQPQHF	TGTGCCAGCAGCGGAACCGGAGGCCAGCCCCAGCATTTT
TRBJ1-3	TRBV6-5	many	NA	CASSYRGRNSGNTIYF	TGTGCCAGCAGTTACCGAGGACGGAACTCTGGAAACACCATATATTTT
TRBJ2-1	TRBV4-2	NA	TRBD2	CASSPGLASYNEQFF	TGTGCCAGCAGCCCGGGACTAGCCTCCTACAATGAGCAGTTCTTC
TRBJ1-2	TRBV6-1	many	TRBD1	CASMGLRRDSYYGYTF	TGTGCCAGCATGGGATTAAGGAGGGACAGCTACTATGGCTACACCTTC
TRBJ1-2	TRBV29-1	many	NA	CSVEGGRLYGYTF	TGCAGCGTTGAAGGAGGTCGGTTATATGGCTACACCTTC
TRBJ2-5	TRBV12-3/TRBV12-4	many	NA	CASRASLRAGETQYF	TGTGCCAGCAGAGCTAGCTTAAGGGCGGGAGAGACCCAGTACTTC
TRBJ1-1	TRBV15	NA	NA	CATSRVGFTTEAFF	TGTGCCACCAGCAGAGTAGGGTTCACCACTGAAGCTTTCTTT
TRBJ1-6	TRBV5-1	many	NA	CASSSSGGLTPLHF	TGCGCCAGCAGCTCTTCTGGGGGGCTAACACCCCTCCACTTT
TRBJ2-3	TRBV12-3/TRBV12-4	many	NA	CASSLSSQEAQYF	TGTGCCAGCAGTTTAAGTAGCCAAGAAGCGCAGTATTTT
TRBJ2-1	TRBV3-1	many	TRBD2	CASSQGAGGDYNEQFF	TGTGCCAGCAGCCAAGGGGCCGGGGGGGACTACAATGAGCAGTTCTTC
TRBJ2-3	TRBV28	many	NA	CASSSPHPGDADTQYF	TGTGCCAGCAGTTCTCCCCACCCAGGGGACGCAGATACGCAGTATTTT
TRBJ2-7	TRBV25-1	many	TRBD1	CASSRDSSYEQYF	TGTGCCAGCAGCCGGGACAGCTCCTACGAGCAGTACTTC
TRBJ1-3	TRBV6-5	NA	NA	CASSYRPLERTIYF	TGTGCCAGCAGTTACAGGCCACTAGAACGCACCATATATTTT
TRBJ2-1	TRBV5-6	many	NA	CASSTQSQRVYNEQFF	TGTGCCAGCAGCACACAGAGCCAGCGGGTTTACAATGAGCAGTTCTTC
TRBJ2-2	TRBV20-1	many	NA	CSAKSQGAGELFF	TGCAGTGCTAAAAGTCAGGGAGCCGGGGAGCTGTTTTTT
TRBJ1-5	TRBV6-5	many	NA	CASRPKKGQNNQPQHF	TGTGCCAGCAGGCCTAAAAAAGGACAGAACAATCAGCCCCAGCATTTT
TRBJ1-2	TRBV4-2	many	NA	CASSPRGLYGYTF	TGTGCCAGCAGCCCACGGGGCCTCTATGGCTACACCTTC
TRBJ2-7	TRBV7-2	few	TRBD1	CASSYRRTGDEQYF	TGTGCCAGCAGCTATCGTCGGACAGGGGACGAGCAGTACTTC
TRBJ1-5	TRBV7-8	many	NA	CASSPRQAGSNQPQHF	TGTGCCAGCAGCCCGAGACAGGCGGGTAGCAATCAGCCCCAGCATTTT
TRBJ1-1	TRBV7-2	few	NA	CASSPYPGGRATEAFF	TGTGCCAGCAGCCCCTACCCCGGGGGCAGGGCCACTGAAGCTTTCTTT
TRBJ2-5	TRBV12-3/TRBV12-4	many	NA	CASSLGTGTPNTETQYF	TGTGCCAGCAGTTTAGGGACTGGGACTCCCAACACCGAGACCCAGTACTTC
TRBJ1-5	TRBV4-1	NA	NA	CASSPPGGGNNQPQHF	TGCGCCAGCAGCCCACCCGGAGGAGGGAACAATCAGCCCCAGCATTTT
TRBJ2-3	TRBV5-6	many	TRBD1	CASSLDRGLPTDTQYF	TGTGCCAGCAGCTTGGACAGGGGGCTACCCACAGATACGCAGTATTTT
TRBJ1-6	TRBV11-2	NA	NA	CASSLEPFGSPLHF	TGTGCCAGCAGCTTAGAGCCGTTTGGGTCACCCCTCCACTTT
TRBJ1-5	TRBV10-3	NA	NA	CAISEEGKRPQHF	TGTGCCATCAGTGAGGAAGGTAAGCGGCCCCAGCATTTT
TRBJ2-3	TRBV6-2/TRBV6-3	many	NA	CASSYSYTQYF	TGTGCCAGCAGTTATAGTTATACGCAGTATTTT
TRBJ1-1	TRBV20-1	many	NA	CSAPRLNTEAFF	TGCAGTGCTCCGCGCCTGAACACTGAAGCTTTCTTT
TRBJ2-1	TRBV20-1	many	TRBD2	CSAKAGLAGIDYNEQFF	TGCAGTGCTAAGGCGGGACTAGCGGGGATAGATTACAATGAGCAGTTCTTC
TRBJ1-1	TRBV12-3/TRBV12-4	many	TRBD1	CASSFNRGTEAFF	TGTGCCAGCAGTTTCAACAGGGGGACTGAAGCTTTCTTT
TRBJ1-2	TRBV9	many	NA	CASSVAAGRYGYTF	TGTGCCAGCAGCGTAGCGGCCGGTAGATATGGCTACACCTTC
TRBJ2-7	TRBV5-1	many	NA	CASRADWASLYEQYF	TGCGCCAGCAGGGCAGATTGGGCGAGTCTCTACGAGCAGTACTTC
TRBJ2-4	TRBV7-2	many	NA	CASSPGAKNIQYF	TGTGCCAGCAGCCCCGGAGCCAAAAACATTCAGTACTTC
TRBJ1-1	TRBV4-1	many	NA	CASSQEGSRYTEAFF	TGCGCCAGCAGCCAAGAGGGCAGTAGGTACACTGAAGCTTTCTTT
TRBJ1-4	TRBV12-3/TRBV12-4	many	TRBD1	CASRKTGADNEKLFF	TGTGCCAGCAGAAAAACAGGGGCGGACAATGAAAAACTGTTTTTT
TRBJ2-3	TRBV12-3/TRBV12-4	many	NA	CASSPRIRTDTQYF	TGTGCCAGCAGTCCCAGGATACGCACAGATACGCAGTATTTT
TRBJ1-1	TRBV5-1	many	TRBD1	CASSLGQGRTEAFF	TGCGCCAGCAGCCTTGGACAGGGGCGGACTGAAGCTTTCTTT
TRBJ1-2	TRBV10-3	many	TRBD1	CAIRADRDDGYTF	TGTGCCATCAGGGCCGACAGGGATGATGGCTACACCTTC
TRBJ2-2	TRBV5-1	many	NA	CASMASLNTGELFF	TGCGCCAGCATGGCGTCTTTGAACACCGGGGAGCTGTTTTTT
TRBJ2-7	TRBV5-6	many	NA	CASSLAGSAYEQYF	TGTGCCAGCAGCTTGGCCGGGTCGGCCTACGAGCAGTACTTC
TRBJ2-3	TRBV10-2	NA	NA	CASSRERGTDTQYF	TGCGCCAGCAGTAGGGAGCGGGGCACAGATACGCAGTATTTT
TRBJ1-6	TRBV10-3	many	NA	CAISESGQGKSPLHF	TGTGCCATCAGTGAGTCCGGGCAGGGAAAGTCACCCCTCCACTTT
TRBJ2-3	TRBV4-2	many	TRBD2	CASSQDLAGTDTQYF	TGTGCCAGCAGCCAAGATCTAGCGGGCACAGATACGCAGTATTTT
TRBJ1-5	TRBV4-1	many	NA	CASSQRLVSNQPQHF	TGCGCCAGCAGCCAAAGGTTGGTGAGCAATCAGCCCCAGCATTTT
TRBJ2-7	TRBV7-6	many	NA	CASSLVDGSDEQYF	TGTGCCAGCAGCTTAGTGGATGGCTCTGACGAGCAGTACTTC
TRBJ2-3	TRBV7-9	NA	NA	CASSRGTMGRSADTQYF	TGTGCCAGCAGCCGTGGTACAATGGGACGGAGTGCAGATACGCAGTATTTT
TRBJ2-1	TRBV5-1	many	NA	CASSSGGSQYNEQFF	TGCGCCAGCAGCTCCGGGGGCTCACAGTACAATGAGCAGTTCTTC